Following are 29 T cell receptor beta chains from one sample sequenced in a study of blood T cell repertoires in COVID-19. The data were produced by immunoSEQ multiplex PCR, yet TCRdb's version contains in-frame clones alone and is incomplete. The repertoire holds 190,000 or so clones, with approximately 90% as singletons. Sample: peripheral blood. All receptors come from a young woman who had recovered from COVID-19.

J is TRBJ2-1 and V is TRBV24-1; D is unclear. Germline CDR1 is KGHDR and CDR2 is SFDVKD. The CDR3 length is 17 residues. V lost 3 bases and J 0 bases, leaving 14 bases between the germline ends. The CDR3 bases are TGTGCCACCAGTGATCGCGGCCCTTTAGCCTCCTACAATGAGCAGTTCTTC. Translated: CATSDRGPLASYNEQFF.

The V call is TRBV29-1, the J call TRBJ2-5, with D unclear. The CDR3 is 13 amino acids. The V gene's germline CDR1 is SQVTM and CDR2 ANQGSEA. V was cut by 7 bases and J by 2 bases, with 14 bases left in between. The CDR3 DNA is TGCAGCGCTCAGGAACAGATTCAAGAGACCCAGTACTTC. Protein: CSAQEQIQETQYF.

Worth noting for this clone: Distinct nucleotide sequences in the sample also encode this CDR3. The chain links TRBV6-5 to TRBJ2-7, with a possible D match to TRBD2 (5 bases). V was clipped by 6 bases and J by 3 bases, with 12 bases between them. Germline V gene sequence: CDR1 MNHEY, CDR2 SVGAGI. The CDR3 runs to 13 residues. CDR3 nucleotide sequence: TGTGCCAGCAGACAAAGTGGGAGCTACGAGCAGTACGTC. Its protein is CASRQSGSYEQYV.

This clone was found once. The rearrangement joins TRBV6-5 to TRBJ2-7; 8 bases align to TRBD1. V shed 4 bases and J 3 bases; nucleotides not matched to a gene: 8. Germline CDR1 reads MNHEY; CDR2 reads SVGAGI. CDR3 length: 15 amino acids. CDR3 in amino acids: CASSSLGTGHYEQYF. In DNA form, the CDR3 reads TGTGCCAGCAGTTCCCTCGGGACAGGTCACTACGAGCAGTACTTC.

This clone was counted a single time. V gene TRBV27 combines with J gene TRBJ1-1; a possible D gene is TRBD1 (6 bases). Germline lookup yields CDR1 MNHEY and CDR2 SMNVEV (reference sequence). Trimming removed 2 bases at V and 6 bases at J, with 7 bases between. CDR3 length equals 12 residues. DNA of the CDR3: TGTGCCAGCAGTTTACAGGGGTCTGAAGCTTTCTTT. Protein product: CASSLQGSEAFF.

The chain uses TRBV2 and TRBJ2-2, with 7 bases that match TRBD1. From germline, CDR1 is SNHLY and CDR2 FYNNEI. V lost 6 bases, J lost 6 bases, and 7 bases stayed unmatched. The CDR3 sequence is 14 residues long. The CDR3 spells CASRDDTGAGELFF. The CDR3 nucleotides read TGTGCCAGCAGAGACGACACAGGGGCCGGGGAGCTGTTTTTT.

As DNA, the CDR3 is TGCGCCAGCAGTGAGTTAAGGGGCCTTAATCAGCCCCAGCATTTT. Protein: CASSELRGLNQPQHF. This sequence joins TRBV10-2 and TRBJ1-5; weak D call: TRBD1 (5 bases). Trimming shortened V by 1 base and J by 4 bases, and 11 bases separated the two germline ends. The CDR3 runs 15 residues. Germline V gene lookup returns CDR1 WSHSY and CDR2 SAAADI.

This clone was seen a handful of times. The CDR3 reads CASSRLRTNTGELFF. In DNA form, the CDR3 reads TGTGCCAGCAGCCGCCTAAGAACGAACACCGGGGAGCTGTTTTTT. The chain employs TRBV11-2 and TRBJ2-2, with D hard to call. Per the germline V gene, CDR1 is SGHAT and CDR2 is FQNNGV. V lost 5 bases to trimming and J lost 0 bases, with 10 bases between them. The CDR3 has 15 amino acids.

CDR3 nucleotides: TGTGCCAGCACCCCGGGACAGATGAACACTGAAGCTTTCTTT. Its translation is CASTPGQMNTEAFF. The rearrangement joins TRBV6-5 to TRBJ1-1, with TRBD1 identical over 7 bases. This CDR3 contains 14 residues. V trimming: 7 bases; J trimming: 0 bases; junction bases outside the gene matches: 5. In germline, CDR1 is MNHEY, CDR2 SVGAGI.

CDR3 residues: CATSTAYNEQFF. CDR3 DNA sequence: TGTGCCACCAGTACGGCCTACAATGAGCAGTTCTTC. The rearrangement joins TRBV24-1 to TRBJ2-1, with D hard to call. CDR1 and CDR2 from the germline V gene are KGHDR and SFDVKD. The CDR3 consists of 12 residues. Trimming cost V 6 bases and J 2 bases, with 4 bases left between them.

This sequence joins TRBV5-4 and TRBJ1-6; D gene uncertain. V lost 3 bases to trimming and J lost 7 bases, with 8 bases between them. The CDR3 extends over 13 amino acids. Germline lookup yields CDR1 SGHNT and CDR2 YYREEE (reference sequence). The CDR3 DNA reads as TGTGCCAGCAGCTCCCTTGCGAATTCACCCCTCCACTTT. Protein: CASSSLANSPLHF.

The chain links TRBV5-1 to TRBJ2-1; D might be TRBD1 (5 bases). V was shortened by 1 base and J by 2 bases, with 7 bases between the two germline ends. The CDR3 has 14 residues. Germline V gene sequence: CDR1 SGHRS, CDR2 YFSETQ. CDR3 loop: CASSLTGPYNEQFF. CDR3 DNA: TGCGCCAGCAGCTTGACAGGTCCCTACAATGAGCAGTTCTTC.

This chain joins TRBV24-1 and TRBJ1-1; D gene unclear. Germline V lookup: CDR1 KGHDR, CDR2 SFDVKD. There are 14 residues in the CDR3. Between the trimmed V and J ends, which lost 6 bases and 0 bases, there was a span of 10 bases. Written as DNA, the CDR3 is TGTGCCACCAGTTCGGAGGGAATGAACACTGAAGCTTTCTTT. Amino acid sequence: CATSSEGMNTEAFF.

This rearrangement joins TRBV10-2 to TRBJ1-1; D remains unclear. Germline V gene sequence: CDR1 WSHSY, CDR2 SAAADI. The CDR3 consists of 12 residues. The germline V and J ends were trimmed by 11 bases and 1 base, with 11 bases remaining between them. The CDR3 loop reads CAVKKRNTEAFF. Written as DNA, the CDR3 is TGCGCCGTCAAAAAGAGGAACACTGAAGCTTTCTTT.

This sequence joins TRBV27 and TRBJ2-1; 8 bases agree with TRBD2. Trimming at V came to 2 bases and at J to 5 bases, leaving 5 bases not matched to a gene. The CDR3 length is 15 residues. CDR1 is MNHEY, CDR2 SMNVEV, per germline (reference sequence). The CDR3 sequence is CASSLLTSANNEQFF. CDR3 sequence (DNA): TGTGCCAGCAGTTTACTGACTAGCGCAAACAATGAGCAGTTCTTC.

This clone was observed once. J is TRBJ1-5 and V is TRBV5-6; 7 bases line up with TRBD1. Germline CDR1 SGHDT, CDR2 YYEEEE. The CDR3 is 14 amino acids. Unmatched junction bases numbered 5, after V lost 4 bases and J lost 4 bases. The CDR3 DNA is TGTGCCAGCAGCACCGGGGACAGAAATCAGCCCCAGCATTTT. It yields the protein CASSTGDRNQPQHF.

The CDR3 sequence: CATSRGVSSGAQETQYF. Written as DNA, the CDR3 is TGTGCCACCAGCAGAGGAGTCTCTAGCGGGGCCCAAGAGACCCAGTACTTC. V gene TRBV15 combines with J gene TRBJ2-5; 9 bases map to TRBD2. CDR3 length: 17 residues. Trimming took 1 base from V and 1 from J; bases not matched to a gene: 7. The germline gives CDR1 LNHNV, CDR2 YYDKDF (reference sequence).

To note about this clone: Other DNA sequences within the sample encode an identical CDR3. This chain uses TRBV18 with TRBJ1-1; D gene unclear. The V and J ends lost 1 base and 3 bases respectively, with 6 bases between them. There are 13 residues in the CDR3. Germline lookup yields CDR1 KGHSH and CDR2 LQKENI. The CDR3 region is CASSPQRDTEAFF. CDR3 nucleotide sequence: TGTGCCAGCTCACCACAAAGAGACACTGAAGCTTTCTTT.

This clone is a singleton in its sample. The V call is TRBV5-1, the J call TRBJ2-7, with D possibly TRBD2 on 6 matching bases. Germline CDR1 reads SGHRS; CDR2 reads YFSETQ. The CDR3 extends over 15 amino acids. V was pared by 0 bases and J by 1 base, with 11 bases between. CDR3 nucleotides: TGCGCCAGCAGCTTGGGGGGAGGACTTTCCTACGAGCAGTACTTC. This translates into CASSLGGGLSYEQYF.

This clone was counted once. The V and J genes are TRBV13 and TRBJ2-5; D gene ambiguous. Germline CDR1 PRHDT, CDR2 FYEKMQ (reference sequence). This CDR3 has 11 amino acids. With 5 bases removed from V and 5 bases from J, the gap between germline ends came to 6 bases. The CDR3 sequence: CASSPTETQYF. As DNA, the CDR3 is TGTGCCAGCAGCCCAACTGAGACCCAGTACTTC.

The chain joins TRBV5-6 to TRBJ1-5, with 9 bases matching TRBD1. Germline loops: CDR1 SGHDT, CDR2 YYEEEE. The CDR3 runs to 14 residues. The J segment lost 6 bases and the V segment lost 3 bases, leaving 4 bases of the junction unmatched. This CDR3 is CASSSTGGIQPQHF. CDR3 coding DNA: TGTGCCAGCAGCTCTACAGGGGGCATTCAGCCCCAGCATTTT. Looking up the rest from reference TRBV5-6 and TRBJ1-5 gives the full variable domain: DAGVTQSPTHLIKTRGQQVTLRCSPKSGHDTVSWYQQALGQGPQFIFQYYEEEERQRGNFPDRFSGHQFPNYSSELNVNALLLGDSALYLCASSSTGGIQPQHFGDGTRLSIL.

The chain combines TRBV5-6 with TRBJ2-7; no clear D. Trimming took 2 bases from V and 4 from J, leaving 13 bases between them. This CDR3 is built from 14 residues. Germline lookup yields CDR1 SGHDT and CDR2 YYEEEE. DNA for the CDR3: TGTGCCAGCAGCTTCGGTCTAGATTTTTACGAGCAGTACTTC. It translates to CASSFGLDFYEQYF.

The chain has TRBV11-2 and TRBJ2-1, with 8 bases identical to TRBD2. V trimming: 7 bases; J trimming: 8 bases; junction bases outside the gene matches: 10. The CDR3 totals 14 residues. Germline lookup yields CDR1 SGHAT and CDR2 FQNNGV. The CDR3, as DNA: TGTGCCAGCACCCCAGTCGGGAGGGTCCATGAGCAGTTCTTC. Amino acids: CASTPVGRVHEQFF.

This clone appeared a single time. V is TRBV15 and J is TRBJ2-1; TRBD1 matches at 8 bases. Germline V lookup: CDR1 LNHNV, CDR2 YYDKDF (reference sequence). V lost 5 bases, J lost 7 bases, and 16 bases stayed unmatched. This CDR3 is 17 amino acids long. CDR3: CATSRGAWTGKINEQFF. The CDR3 DNA follows: TGTGCCACCAGCCGCGGCGCGTGGACAGGGAAGATTAATGAGCAGTTCTTC.

The chain combines TRBV3-1 (or the pseudogene TRBV3-2) with TRBJ2-7; no reliable D call. In germline, CDR1 is LGHDT, CDR2 YNNKEL (reference sequence). V lost 0 bases, J lost 4 bases, and 10 bases lay in between. This CDR3 comprises 14 residues. DNA for the CDR3: TGTGCCAGCAGCCAAGATTGGGCCATGTACGAGCAGTACTTC. Encoded protein: CASSQDWAMYEQYF.

The chain is built from TRBV6-2 or TRBV6-3 and TRBJ2-7; 12 nucleotides line up with TRBD2. Germline V gene data show CDR1 as MNHEY and CDR2 as SVGEGT. The CDR3 length is 16 residues. V lost 2 bases to trimming and J lost 4 bases; unmatched junction nucleotides: 6. CDR3 sequence reads: CASSYDQGTSGYEQYV. CDR3 coding DNA: TGTGCCAGCAGTTACGATCAGGGGACTAGCGGGTACGAGCAGTACGTC.

The CDR3 spells CASSSPQGRAEAFF. CDR3 DNA: TGTGCCAGCAGTAGTCCGCAGGGGAGGGCTGAAGCTTTCTTT. This chain connects TRBV6-2 or TRBV6-3 to TRBJ1-1; possibly TRBD1 for D (6 bases). Trimming pared 5 bases from V and 6 bases from J, leaving 16 bases between. The CDR3 runs to 14 residues. Germline-derived CDR1 and CDR2 are MNHEY and SVGEGT.

The gene calls are TRBV4-3 and TRBJ2-5, with D tentatively TRBD2 (6 bases). CDR1 LGHNA and CDR2 YSLEER come from the germline V gene. With 3 bases removed from V and 2 bases from J, the gap between germline ends came to 13 bases. This CDR3 is built from 15 residues. In DNA, the CDR3 is TGCGCCAGCAGCCAGCGCGGGACTTTACAAGAGACCCAGTACTTC. This encodes CASSQRGTLQETQYF.

V usage is TRBV6-2 or TRBV6-3 and J usage is TRBJ2-3, with 8 bases fitting TRBD2. The CDR3 has 15 amino acids. CDR1 is MNHEY, CDR2 SVGEGT, per germline. V dropped 2 bases and J dropped 6; count of bases not matched to a gene: 7. CDR3 DNA sequence: TGTGCCAGCAGTTACCTAGCGGGCCCCAGGGATACGCAGTATTTT. It translates to CASSYLAGPRDTQYF.